The 20 T cell receptor beta chains given below trace back to one sample, sequenced in a study of regulatory T cells in long-lasting Graves disease. Time point here: newly diagnosed GD, antithyroid drugs for less than 3 months. Making the TCR library involved RNA that had been extracted from PBMCs. To make TCR beta libraries, researchers used iRepertoire HTBI primers and Arm-PCR of CDR3 regions. In TCRdb, the multiplex PCR reads were re-called with MiXCR into one record per CDR3 protein. Of hundreds of thousands of distinct CDR3 sequences in the sample, less than 20% were seen once. This same sample was also taken into another study, of T cells in Graves' hyperthyroidism and ophthalmopathy.

Specimen: peripheral blood mononuclear cells (PBMCs), collected at new diagnosis, from a patient treated with antithyroid drugs. The receptors here all came from a woman under 40 with Graves disease.

The chain uses TRBV27 and TRBJ2-6, with unresolved D. The germline gives CDR1 MNHEY, CDR2 SMNVEV (reference sequence). Deletions cut 4 bases from V and 0 bases from J, with 10 bases between. The CDR3 has 16 amino acids. DNA for the CDR3: TGTGCCAGCAGTTCTAAGCCTTTCTCTGGGGCCAACGTCCTGACTTTC. Amino acid sequence: CASSSKPFSGANVLTF.

The chain carries TRBV20-1 and TRBJ2-1; TRBD2 agrees at 16 bases. The CDR3 runs to 17 residues. The ends lost 6 bases at V and 0 bases at J; junction bases unmatched: 5. Germline V gene lookup returns CDR1 DFQATT and CDR2 SNEGSKA (reference sequence). For the CDR3, the DNA is TGCAGTGCCCTAGGGACTAGCGGGAGGGTCTCCTACAATGAGCAGTTCTTC. The encoded protein is CSALGTSGRVSYNEQFF.

This rearrangement joins TRBV5-1 to TRBJ1-1; D might be TRBD1 (6 bases). CDR3 length equals 15 residues. CDR1 SGHRS and CDR2 YFSETQ come from the germline V gene. Trimming removed 3 bases at V and 1 base at J, with 13 bases between. CDR3 nucleotide sequence: TGCGCCAGCAGCTCTACTCCGGGGGCGAACACTGAAGCTTTCTTT. Translating gives CASSSTPGANTEAFF.

This chain joins TRBV18 and TRBJ1-1; a possible D gene is TRBD1 (5 bases). Per germline, CDR1 KGHSH and CDR2 LQKENI. V shed 2 bases and J shed 10 bases, with 17 bases lying between them. This CDR3 spans 14 amino acids. CDR3 sequence: CASSPDSGPWGAFF. In DNA, the CDR3 is TGTGCCAGCTCACCAGACAGCGGCCCTTGGGGAGCTTTCTTT.

Ten or more counts support this clonotype. The rearrangement joins TRBV12-3 or TRBV12-4 to TRBJ1-1; D might be TRBD1 (5 bases). The CDR3 covers 13 residues. V lost 10 bases, J lost 4 bases, and 16 bases lay in between. The CDR3 loop is CATRRGRGTEAFF. Here the CDR3 DNA reads TGTGCCACCAGGAGAGGGAGGGGCACTGAAGCTTTCTTT.

This clonotype was seen only a few times. This chain joins TRBV9 and TRBJ2-1, with D possibly TRBD1 on 5 matching bases. This CDR3 is 14 amino acids long. Looked up from germline, CDR1 is SGDLS and CDR2 is YYNGEE. Trimming stripped 0 bases from V and 9 bases from J, with 13 bases between. The CDR3 region is CASSVGQGKGEQFF. In DNA, the CDR3 is TGTGCCAGCAGCGTAGGGCAGGGTAAGGGTGAGCAGTTCTTC.

This clonotype was counted between two and nine times. The gene calls are TRBV7-6 and TRBJ1-4, with TRBD1 as a possible D gene (5 bases). V was cut by 5 bases and J by 8 bases, with 12 bases left in between. Germline V gives CDR1 SGHVS, CDR2 FNYEAQ. This CDR3 is 13 amino acids long. The CDR3 bases are TGTGCCAGCAGCAAGGGGCCGGGGGAAAAACTGTTTTTT. Its translation: CASSKGPGEKLFF.

This clonotype was observed at least ten times. This rearrangement joins TRBV7-9 to TRBJ2-7; TRBD1 aligns across 9 bases. The junction had 3 bases not matched to a gene; V was cut back by 2 bases and J by 1 base. This CDR3 contains 15 residues. CDR1 SEHNR and CDR2 FQNEAQ come from the germline V gene (reference sequence). As DNA, the CDR3 is TGTGCCAGCAGCTTATGGGACAGGGATTCCTACGAGCAGTACTTC. This encodes CASSLWDRDSYEQYF.

The chain joins TRBV5-1 to TRBJ1-6, with D possibly matching TRBD1 (6 bases). The V and J ends lost 4 bases and 5 bases respectively, with 16 bases between them. The CDR3 sequence is 16 residues long. CDR1 and CDR2 (germline): SGHRS, YFSETQ. The CDR3 nucleotides are TGCGCCAGCAGCCCTCGTTCGGGGACAAATAATTCACCCCTCCACTTT. Translated: CASSPRSGTNNSPLHF.

This clonotype came up many times. This chain's CDR3 is CASSLMVSDTEAFF. The CDR3 DNA is TGTGCCAGCAGCTTGATGGTTTCGGACACTGAAGCTTTCTTT. The chain couples TRBV7-2 to TRBJ1-1; D ambiguous. This CDR3 is 14 amino acids long. Trimming took 3 bases from V and 3 from J, leaving 11 bases between them. CDR1 SGHTA and CDR2 FQGNSA come from the germline V gene.

The rearrangement links TRBV19 to TRBJ2-1; maybe TRBD2 (6 bases). The CDR3 length is 13 residues. From germline, CDR1 is LNHDA and CDR2 SQIVND (reference sequence). V was trimmed by 6 bases and J by 7 bases, leaving 13 bases between them. The DNA of the CDR3 is TGTGCCAGTAGGGGCGGGAAGGGAAATGAGCAGTTCTTC. Protein sequence: CASRGGKGNEQFF.

V and J are TRBV24-1 and TRBJ1-4, with a possible D match to TRBD1 (6 bases). Trimming took off 2 bases at V and 7 bases at J, with 13 bases between the two ends. The length of the CDR3 is 15 residues. Per germline, CDR1 KGHDR and CDR2 SFDVKD. The CDR3 coding sequence is TGTGCCACCAGTGATTCGGGGACAAGAGGTGAAAAACTGTTTTTT. Its protein product is CATSDSGTRGEKLFF.

The chain links TRBV20-1 to TRBJ1-1; a weak D match, TRBD1 (5 bases). V was pared by 3 bases and J by 1 base, with 9 bases between. CDR1 and CDR2 from the germline V gene are DFQATT and SNEGSKA (reference sequence). The CDR3 is 13 amino acids. The CDR3 here is CSASTGPNTEAFF. In DNA, the CDR3 is TGCAGTGCTAGCACAGGACCGAACACTGAAGCTTTCTTT.

J is TRBJ2-2 and V is TRBV9; 9 positions match TRBD1. Looked up from germline, CDR1 is SGDLS and CDR2 is YYNGEE. The V and J ends lost 3 bases and 3 bases, in that order; junction bases with no gene match: 6. This CDR3 is built from 16 residues. As DNA, the CDR3 is TGTGCCAGCAGCGGAAGTGACAGGGGGTACACCGGGGAGCTGTTTTTT. It specifies CASSGSDRGYTGELFF.

In its sample, this clonotype was seen once. A clone one base away is much larger, so this may be a read error. The V and J genes are TRBV7-2 and TRBJ2-3; TRBD2 aligns across 8 bases. From germline, CDR1 is SGHTA and CDR2 FQGNSA. This CDR3 is built from 22 residues. V gave up 1 base and J gave up 0 bases; unmatched junction bases: 21. In DNA, the CDR3 is TGTGCCAGCAGCTTAGGGCTTAACGGGGACGGGAGGGACCTCACTAGCACAGATACGCAGTATTTT. Encoded protein: CASSLGLNGDGRDLTSTDTQYF.

This clonotype was picked up a small number of times. This rearrangement joins TRBV28 to TRBJ1-6; D is perhaps TRBD1 (6 bases). The length of the CDR3 is 15 residues. Trimming shortened V by 4 bases and J by 8 bases, and 15 bases separated the two germline ends. Germline CDR1 and CDR2: MDHEN and SYDVKM. The CDR3 is CASSSLGGAYSPLHF. Here the CDR3 DNA reads TGTGCCAGCAGTTCCCTGGGGGGGGCCTATTCACCCCTCCACTTT.

The table lists this clonotype with a few counts. The rearrangement uses TRBV2 and TRBJ1-2; the match to TRBD1 covers 10 bases. CDR3 length: 12 residues. Germline V gives CDR1 SNHLY, CDR2 FYNNEI. CDR3 loop: CGTGQGNYGYTF. Here the CDR3 DNA reads TGTGGCACGGGACAGGGGAACTATGGCTACACCTTC.

This clonotype was seen a few times. The chain couples TRBV28 to TRBJ1-5, with 7 nucleotides matching TRBD1. This CDR3 has 15 amino acids. Germline assignment: CDR1 MDHEN and CDR2 SYDVKM. V lost 7 bases to trimming and J lost 0 bases; unmatched junction nucleotides: 6. The CDR3 protein is CASIGTVYSNQPQHF. The CDR3 nucleotides are TGTGCCAGCATTGGGACAGTTTATAGCAATCAGCCCCAGCATTTT.

The V call is TRBV2, the J call TRBJ2-7, with D uncertain. In germline, CDR1 is SNHLY, CDR2 FYNNEI. The V end lost 6 bases, the J end lost 2 bases, and 11 bases lay between the germline ends. The CDR3 covers 13 residues. DNA for the CDR3: TGTGCCAGCAGCCGAGACCGTACCTACGAGCAGTACTTC. Protein product: CASSRDRTYEQYF.

The V call is TRBV5-6, the J call TRBJ1-3; D call uncertain. Germline CDR1 SGHDT, CDR2 YYEEEE. V lost 1 base, J lost 3 bases, and 11 bases lay in between. This CDR3 is built from 15 residues. Written as DNA, the CDR3 is TGTGCCAGCAGCTTGTTAGGAGAAATTGGAAACACCATATATTTT. This translates into CASSLLGEIGNTIYF. Based on the CDR3 plus reference TRBV5-6 and TRBJ1-3, the full variable domain is DAGVTQSPTHLIKTRGQQVTLRCSPKSGHDTVSWYQQALGQGPQFIFQYYEEEERQRGNFPDRFSGHQFPNYSSELNVNALLLGDSALYLCASSLLGEIGNTIYFGEGSWLTVV.